This T cell receptor (beta chain) was sequenced in a study of cytomegalovirus exposure and HLA in healthy donors. Looked up from germline, CDR1 is SGHDN and CDR2 is FVKESK. This CDR3 has 18 amino acids. Germline trimming cut 0 bases from V and 3 bases from J; bases unmatched to any gene: 6. Vbeta (60) and Jbeta (13) primers were used in the PCR. TCRdb's copy holds only in-frame clones and misses some; the assay was immunoSEQ multiplex PCR. The sample carries approximately 210,000 clones, 82% recorded once. Whole-study findings and limits: In vitro, three CMV-associated chains proved specific for CMV antigens. In a later analysis, HLA-associated beta chains showed higher expansion and lower generation probabilities than comparable chains. Several of the most significant clusters appeared, in a later analysis, to be linked to common viral pathogens.

This clone was found once. Its antigen is unidentified. What was sequenced was PBMCs. The receptor's source is a man between 40 and 49 years old in good health and CMV-seropositive. The chain joins TRBV14 to TRBJ2-5; 14 bases map to TRBD2. CDR3 region: CASSQEWGLAGEEETQYF. The CDR3 DNA reads as TGTGCCAGCAGCCAAGAGTGGGGACTAGCGGGAGAAGAAGAGACCCAGTACTTC.